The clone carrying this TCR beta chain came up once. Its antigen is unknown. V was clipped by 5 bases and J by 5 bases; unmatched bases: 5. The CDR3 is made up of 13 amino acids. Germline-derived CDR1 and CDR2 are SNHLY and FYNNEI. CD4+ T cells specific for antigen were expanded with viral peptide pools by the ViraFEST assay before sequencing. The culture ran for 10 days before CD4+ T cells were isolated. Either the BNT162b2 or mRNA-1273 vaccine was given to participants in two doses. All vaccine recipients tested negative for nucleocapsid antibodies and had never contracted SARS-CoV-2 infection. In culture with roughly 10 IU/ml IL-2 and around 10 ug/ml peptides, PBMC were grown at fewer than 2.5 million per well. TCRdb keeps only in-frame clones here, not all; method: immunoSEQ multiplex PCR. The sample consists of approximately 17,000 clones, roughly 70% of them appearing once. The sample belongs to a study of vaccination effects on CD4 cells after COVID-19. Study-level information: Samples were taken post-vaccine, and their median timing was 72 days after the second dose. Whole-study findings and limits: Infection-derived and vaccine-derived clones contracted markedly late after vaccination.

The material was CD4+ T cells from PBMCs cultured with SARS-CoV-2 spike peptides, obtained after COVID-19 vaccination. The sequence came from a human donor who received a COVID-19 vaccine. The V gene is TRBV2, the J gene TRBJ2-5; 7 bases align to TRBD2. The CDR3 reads CASSSGTTETQYF. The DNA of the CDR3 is TGTGCCAGCAGTTCCGGGACTACGGAGACCCAGTACTTC.